Each of the 2 T cell receptor beta chains below was sequenced from the same sample in a study of T cell repertoires in cytomegalovirus infection. Their cognate antigens are unknown. TCRdb fed the reads into MiXCR, producing one record per CDR3 protein. The repertoire holds about 310,000 distinct CDR3 sequences, with around 25% as singletons. The sequenced sample was cultured PBMCs, obtained from culture after CMV antigen stimulation. These receptor sequences come from a human donor in good health (CMV status not recorded). Some clones in this sample may be carry-over from other donors' samples.

This rearrangement joins TRBV10-3 to TRBJ2-3; TRBD2 matches at 7 bases. The CDR3 extends over 12 amino acids. V lost 11 bases, J lost 2 bases, and 4 bases stayed unmatched. CDR1 and CDR2 from the germline V gene are ENHRY and SYGVKD. CDR3 region: CAASGDTDTQYF. In DNA form, the CDR3 reads TGTGCCGCCAGCGGGGACACAGATACGCAGTATTTT.

V usage is TRBV2 and J usage is TRBJ2-5, with 7 nucleotides matching TRBD2. CDR1 and CDR2 from the germline V gene are SNHLY and FYNNEI. V shed 8 bases, J shed 5 bases, and the junction held 17 bases outside the gene matches. The CDR3 is 16 amino acids. The CDR3 region has the DNA TGTGCCAGCTCTTCCTCCGGGACTACGCCTTGGGAGACCCAGTACTTC. Encoded protein: CASSSSGTTPWETQYF.